This TCR beta chain comes out of a study of CD8+ T cells in alopecia areata. Findings of the study overall: Sharing of TCR sequences between patients (possibly for HLA-related reasons) was less clear than in mice. Scalp specimens additionally yield sequences from normal skin's resident alphabeta T cells. Higher clonality was seen in lesional scalp than in normal scalp, especially in alopecia totalis/universalis.

A word on this clone: The antigen is undetermined.

Following extraction, RNA underwent reverse transcription to cDNA, which served as the sequencing template. Measured with immunoSEQ multiplex PCR; TCRdb has only the in-frame clones, and not every one. The sample carries 110,000 to 150,000 clones, approximately 65% recorded once. The origin of this receptor is a human donor in good health. Sequenced material: CD8+ T cells sorted from blood.

Here the CDR3 DNA reads TGCGCCAGCAGTCAAAACTTTGGGGGCCCCACAGATACGCAGTATTTT. Translation gives CASSQNFGGPTDTQYF. The chain combines TRBV23-1 with TRBJ2-3; possibly TRBD1 for D (6 bases). TRBV23-1 qualifies as an ORF whose function is uncertain. The CDR3 length is 16 residues. Trimming took off 2 bases at V and 2 bases at J, with 14 bases between the two ends.